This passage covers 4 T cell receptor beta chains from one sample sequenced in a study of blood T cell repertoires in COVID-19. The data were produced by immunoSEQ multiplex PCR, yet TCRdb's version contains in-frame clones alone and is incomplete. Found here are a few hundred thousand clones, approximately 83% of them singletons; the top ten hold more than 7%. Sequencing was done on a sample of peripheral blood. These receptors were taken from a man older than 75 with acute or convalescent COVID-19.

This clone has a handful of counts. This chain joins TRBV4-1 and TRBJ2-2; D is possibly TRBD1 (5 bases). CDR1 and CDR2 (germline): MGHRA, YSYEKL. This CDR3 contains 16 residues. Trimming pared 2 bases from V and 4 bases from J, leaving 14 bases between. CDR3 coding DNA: TGCGCCAGCAGCCAACTGGGTGGGGCGCTCACCGGGGAGCTGTTTTTT. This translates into CASSQLGGALTGELFF.

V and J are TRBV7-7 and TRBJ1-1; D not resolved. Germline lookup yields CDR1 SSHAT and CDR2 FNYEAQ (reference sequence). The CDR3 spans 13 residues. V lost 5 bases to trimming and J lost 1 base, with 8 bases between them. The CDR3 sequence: CASSQTWNTEAFF. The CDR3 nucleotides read TGTGCCAGCAGCCAAACATGGAACACTGAAGCTTTCTTT.

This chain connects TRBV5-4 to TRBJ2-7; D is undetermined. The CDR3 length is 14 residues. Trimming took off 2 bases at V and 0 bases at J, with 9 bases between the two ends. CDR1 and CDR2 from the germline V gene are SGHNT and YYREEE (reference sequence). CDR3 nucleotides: TGTGCCAGCAGCTTTGGTAGGAGCTCCTACGAGCAGTACTTC. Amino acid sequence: CASSFGRSSYEQYF.

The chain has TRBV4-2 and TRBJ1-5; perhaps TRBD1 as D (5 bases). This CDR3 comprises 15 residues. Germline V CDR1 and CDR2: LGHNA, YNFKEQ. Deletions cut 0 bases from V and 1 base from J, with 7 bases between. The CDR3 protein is CASSQDRASNQPQHF. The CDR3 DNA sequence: TGTGCCAGCAGCCAAGACAGGGCCAGCAATCAGCCCCAGCATTTT.